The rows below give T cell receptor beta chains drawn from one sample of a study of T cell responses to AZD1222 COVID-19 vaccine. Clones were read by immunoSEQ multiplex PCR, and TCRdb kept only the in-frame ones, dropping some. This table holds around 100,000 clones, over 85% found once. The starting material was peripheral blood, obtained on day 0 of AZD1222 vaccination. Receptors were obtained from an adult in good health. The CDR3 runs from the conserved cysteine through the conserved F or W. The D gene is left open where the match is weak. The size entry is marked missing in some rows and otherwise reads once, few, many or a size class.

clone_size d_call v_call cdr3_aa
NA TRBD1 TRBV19 CASRDREFSPLHF
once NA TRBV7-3 CASSLSGTSYNEQFF
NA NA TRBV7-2 CASSLALRSGELFF
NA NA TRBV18 CASSLNTNTEAFF
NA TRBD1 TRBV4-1 CASSQLTGRNQPQHF
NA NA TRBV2 CASSGQGLLGYTF
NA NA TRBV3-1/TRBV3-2 CASSQGTREEKLFF
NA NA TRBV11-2 CASSLELGIADTQYF
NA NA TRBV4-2 CASSRQVSSGNTIYF
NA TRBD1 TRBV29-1 CSTGQGYEAFF
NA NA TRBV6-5 CASSYSRFESYTF
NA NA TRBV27 CASSQVVTDTQYF
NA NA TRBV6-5 CASSYDSRDTIYF
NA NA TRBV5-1 CASSFGATEAFF
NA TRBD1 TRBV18 CASSAVARQGSYEQYF
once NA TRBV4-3 CASSQGQVKEKLFF
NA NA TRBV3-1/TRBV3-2 CASSHLNSNEQFF
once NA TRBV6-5 CASSLDRLYGYTF
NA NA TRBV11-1 CASSLGPGTDTQYF
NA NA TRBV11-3 CASSLLYEQYF
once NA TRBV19 CASSISPGNTSPLHF
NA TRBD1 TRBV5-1 CASSLRGEDYGYTF
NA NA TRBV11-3 CASSLGLGADTQYF
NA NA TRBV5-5 CASSFRVTNEKLFF
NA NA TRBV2 CASSRGGGAYDTQYF
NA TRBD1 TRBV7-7 CASSPNRGTNEKLFF
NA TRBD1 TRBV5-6 CASSLGTGWHDNQPQHF
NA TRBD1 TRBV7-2 CASSPQGNSNQPQHF
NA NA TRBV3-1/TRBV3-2 CASKGVGGNQPQHF
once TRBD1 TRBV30 CAWAAGGQVHF
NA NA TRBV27 CASSFLPGSENSPLHF